One and the same sample provided the 9 T cell receptor beta chains below, sequenced in a study of memory CD4+ T cells and cytomegalovirus serostatus. Sequenced by immunoSEQ multiplex PCR; TCRdb stores in-frame clones only, minus some. The top ten hold about 3.5% of the sample, which has some 87,000 clones, 80% seen once. The sort gate was single viable CD3+CD4+CD8-CD45RO+ cells for memory CD4+ T cells. The sample was memory CD4+ T cells from blood. The receptors were sampled from an adult in good health and CMV-seropositive.

The chain joins TRBV18 to TRBJ2-2; 10 nucleotides align to TRBD1. This CDR3 comprises 15 residues. V trimming: 5 bases; J trimming: 4 bases; junction bases outside the gene matches: 4. Germline CDR1 and CDR2: KGHSH and LQKENI. The CDR3 spells CASSRQGAGTGELFF. The CDR3 nucleotides are TGTGCCAGCTCAAGACAGGGGGCTGGCACCGGGGAGCTGTTTTTT.

In its sample, this clone was seen once. The V and J genes are TRBV9 and TRBJ2-7; the D gene is possibly TRBD1 (7 bases). Per germline, CDR1 SGDLS and CDR2 YYNGEE. The CDR3 has 17 amino acids. Trimming pared 1 base from V and 0 bases from J, leaving 17 bases between. The CDR3 loop is CASSVREDRSSSYEQYF. The CDR3 bases are TGTGCCAGCAGCGTAAGGGAGGACAGGTCCAGCTCCTACGAGCAGTACTTC.

The chain couples TRBV7-6 to TRBJ2-3, with TRBD2 matching 12 bases. Unmatched junction bases numbered 7, after V lost 5 bases and J lost 7 bases. The CDR3 is 15 amino acids. CDR1 is SGHVS and CDR2 is FNYEAQ in the germline V gene. CDR3 DNA sequence: TGTGCCAGCAGCCAGACTAGCGGGAGCTCCTATACGCAGTATTTT. Amino acid sequence: CASSQTSGSSYTQYF.

The chain has TRBV11-1 and TRBJ1-6; 7 bases map to TRBD1. V gave up 4 bases and J gave up 5 bases; unmatched junction bases: 8. The CDR3 is made up of 16 amino acids. Germline assignment: CDR1 SGHAT and CDR2 FQDESV (reference sequence). CDR3 in amino acids: CASSSPSRGNNSPLHF. CDR3 nucleotides: TGTGCCAGCAGCTCCCCCTCCAGGGGGAATAATTCACCCCTCCACTTT.

This clone turned up a few times. The chain has TRBV15 and TRBJ1-2; D remains unclear. The ends were cut back, 6 bases at V and 4 bases at J, with 18 bases in the middle. The CDR3 sequence is 15 residues long. Germline V gene data show CDR1 as LNHNV and CDR2 as YYDKDF (reference sequence). CDR3 in amino acids: CATSRPGTLGYGYTF. CDR3 bases: TGTGCCACCAGTCGACCCGGCACCTTGGGCTATGGCTACACCTTC.

This clone was picked up a small number of times. This chain uses TRBV6-5 with TRBJ1-4; D gene unclear. In germline, CDR1 is MNHEY, CDR2 SVGAGI. This CDR3 has 12 amino acids. The V and J ends lost 6 bases and 10 bases respectively, with 12 bases between them. The CDR3, as DNA: TGTGCCAGCAGCCCCCTGGAAGGAAAACTGTTTTTT. Protein sequence: CASSPLEGKLFF.

The chain recombines TRBV5-1 with TRBJ2-5; D gene unclear. V lost 0 bases and J lost 1, with 1 base in between. CDR3 length: 12 residues. Per germline, CDR1 SGHRS and CDR2 YFSETQ. Here the CDR3 DNA reads TGCGCCAGCAGCTTGGGCCAAGAGACCCAGTACTTC. It specifies CASSLGQETQYF.

The chain is built from TRBV18 and TRBJ1-5; D gene unclear. This CDR3 contains 14 residues. The germline gives CDR1 KGHSH, CDR2 LQKENI. V gave up 5 bases and J gave up 3 bases, with 11 bases separating them. In DNA form, the CDR3 reads TGTGCCAGCTCATGGCAGGAATACAATCAGCCCCAGCATTTT. It yields the protein CASSWQEYNQPQHF.

The chain couples TRBV7-2 to TRBJ1-1; the D gene is possibly TRBD1 (5 bases). The V and J ends lost 4 bases and 3 bases respectively, with 9 bases between them. The CDR3 covers 13 residues. Per the germline V gene, CDR1 is SGHTA and CDR2 is FQGNSA. The DNA for the CDR3 is TGTGCCAGCAGCTGGGGGAAGGACACTGAAGCTTTCTTT. It is translated as CASSWGKDTEAFF.